The entry below gives a single TCR beta chain sequence along with its context. Authors' data handling: Amplifying reference gene primers gave estimates of nucleated cell counts. Generated by immunoSEQ multiplex PCR, the TCRdb table keeps only in-frame clones and is missing some. That table is the source of V, J and clone size, and D and trimming were worked out from the DNA. The top ten clones hold approximately 2.4% of a sample with 150,000 to 200,000 clones, approximately 91% of them seen once. CDR3 length equals 13 residues. Deletions cut 4 bases from V and 1 base from J, with 7 bases between. Germline V lookup: CDR1 LGHDT, CDR2 YNNKEL (reference sequence). The sample originates from a study of blood T cell repertoires in COVID-19. Study-level background: The United States, Italy and Spain were the sources of the acute and convalescent COVID-19 samples. The analysed material was cDNA or gDNA that came from T cells, B-cell-depleted T cells, or PBMCs.

The clonotype comes from a man between 18 and 35 years old with acute or convalescent COVID-19. Material for sequencing was peripheral blood. This chain connects TRBV3-1 (or the pseudogene TRBV3-2) to TRBJ1-1; unclear D gene. The CDR3 protein is CASSLNRNTEAFF. As DNA, the CDR3 is TGTGCCAGCAGCCTAAACAGGAACACTGAAGCTTTCTTT.